Only one count was recorded for the clone carrying this T cell receptor (beta chain). Antigen specificity is unknown. The data are from a study of Ad26.COV2.S vaccination and SARS-CoV-2 variants. Study-wide findings and caveats: In vaccinated individuals, spike-specific CD8+ and CD4+ T cell responses reportedly displayed substantial breadth. While placebo recipients had lower spike-specific TCR breadth, vaccine recipients had more.

With 3 bases removed from V and 4 bases from J, the gap between germline ends came to 14 bases. Germline V lookup: CDR1 SGHRS, CDR2 YFSETQ. The CDR3 covers 14 residues. Treatment described: around 19 received Ad26.COV2.S at low or high dose, single or two shots; roughly five received placebo; per-sample allocation not given. After the first vaccine or placebo injection, samples were drawn on day 63. It was Wuhan-strain SARS-CoV-2 spike that the Ad26 vaccine vector expressed. Only in-frame clones appear in the TCRdb table, and some are missing; sequencing was by immunoSEQ multiplex PCR. The sample yields roughly 400,000 clones, about 90% seen once.

This chain joins TRBV5-1 and TRBJ2-7; TRBD2 might be the D (5 bases). This material consisted of peripheral blood, taken in a trial of Ad26.COV2.S vaccine versus placebo. This sequence originates from a person aged 18-60 years who received the Ad26.COV2.S COVID-19 vaccine or a placebo. The CDR3 nucleotides are TGCGCCAGCAGCTCCGGGAAAAACCTATACGAGCAGTACTTC. This encodes CASSSGKNLYEQYF.